The 14 T cell receptor beta chains below come from one sample, sequenced in a study of blood T cell repertoires in COVID-19. Generated by immunoSEQ multiplex PCR, the TCRdb table keeps only in-frame clones and is missing some. The profile shows some 94,000 clones, around 84% of them singletons. Specimen: peripheral blood. Source of these receptors: a man aged 65 to 79 with active or convalescent COVID-19.

The chain links TRBV6-2 or TRBV6-3 to TRBJ1-2, with D perhaps TRBD1 (6 bases). Germline V gene sequence: CDR1 MNHEY, CDR2 SVGEGT. The CDR3 is made up of 15 amino acids. Trimming took 4 bases from V and 6 from J, leaving 18 bases between them. The CDR3 here is CASSWVRGGADGYTF. In DNA, the CDR3 is TGTGCCAGCAGTTGGGTGCGTGGGGGGGCTGATGGCTACACCTTC.

The J gene is TRBJ1-5, the V gene TRBV12-3 or TRBV12-4; weak D call: TRBD1 (5 bases). This CDR3 is 13 amino acids long. Trimming shortened V by 5 bases and J by 7 bases, and 12 bases separated the two germline ends. CDR3 nucleotides: TGTGCCAGCAGTCAAACCCAGGGACAGCCCCAGCATTTT. This sequence encodes CASSQTQGQPQHF.

This clone was counted once. V and J are TRBV20-1 and TRBJ2-2; D is unclear. V lost 3 bases to trimming and J lost 2 bases, with 10 bases between them. In germline, CDR1 is DFQATT, CDR2 SNEGSKA (reference sequence). The CDR3 consists of 14 residues. The DNA of the CDR3 is TGCAGTGCTAGTGCGCAGTCAAACACCGGGGAGCTGTTTTTT. Its protein is CSASAQSNTGELFF.

This clone was found once. The chain employs TRBV7-2 and TRBJ2-1; the match to TRBD2 covers 10 bases. The V segment lost 4 bases and the J segment 5 bases; nucleotides outside the gene matches: 2. Germline CDR1 and CDR2: SGHTA and FQGNSA. There are 14 residues in the CDR3. CDR3 protein: CASSSGLAHNEQFF. CDR3 bases: TGTGCCAGCAGCTCGGGACTAGCGCACAATGAGCAGTTCTTC.

The chain is built from TRBV27 and TRBJ2-3, with 8 bases identical to TRBD1. The CDR3 covers 16 residues. Germline assignment: CDR1 MNHEY and CDR2 SMNVEV (reference sequence). J gave up 3 bases and V 3 bases, and 8 bases lay outside the gene matches. The CDR3 loop reads CASSFLGDRSTDTQYF. The CDR3 DNA reads as TGTGCCAGCAGTTTTCTGGGGGACAGGAGTACAGATACGCAGTATTTT.

V and J are TRBV6-1 and TRBJ1-6; 8 bases align to TRBD1. The CDR3 has 14 amino acids. Germline V gene data show CDR1 as MNHNS and CDR2 as SASEGT. V was clipped by 2 bases and J by 10 bases; unmatched bases: 4. CDR3 in amino acids: CASSESGGGSPLHF. The DNA of the CDR3 is TGTGCCAGCAGTGAATCAGGGGGCGGCTCACCCCTCCACTTT.

V gene TRBV7-3 combines with J gene TRBJ2-1; D remains ambiguous. Germline lookup yields CDR1 SGHTA and CDR2 FQGTGA. This CDR3 region has 13 residues. V was shortened by 3 bases and J by 3 bases, with 6 bases between the two germline ends. As DNA, the CDR3 is TGTGCCAGCAGCTTTAGCCACTACAATGAGCAGTTCTTC. This gives the protein CASSFSHYNEQFF.

The chain has TRBV10-3 and TRBJ1-5; 8 nucleotides agree with TRBD1. This CDR3 region has 15 residues. J was trimmed by 6 bases and V by 2 bases; bases with no gene match: 6. CDR1 ENHRY and CDR2 SYGVKD come from the germline V gene. The CDR3 DNA reads as TGTGCCATCAGTGAGGGACAGGGTGGTCCTCAGCCCCAGCATTTT. Its translation is CAISEGQGGPQPQHF.

CDR3 nucleotide sequence: TGTGCCAGCAGCCGAGACGCCGGGCAAAGGGGAAATGAGCAGTTCTTC. Encoded protein: CASSRDAGQRGNEQFF. The chain couples TRBV3-1 (or the pseudogene TRBV3-2) to TRBJ2-1; perhaps TRBD1 as D (5 bases). The CDR3 is made up of 16 amino acids. Looked up from germline, CDR1 is LGHDT and CDR2 is YNNKEL (reference sequence). Trimming cost V 4 bases and J 7 bases, with 20 bases left between them.

This clone has a handful of counts. The chain combines TRBV7-2 with TRBJ2-5, with D possibly being TRBD1 (5 bases). V dropped 3 bases and J dropped 9 bases, with 14 bases sitting between them. Germline CDR1 is SGHTA and CDR2 is FQGNSA. The CDR3 totals 13 residues. The CDR3 loop is CASSFQGVEAQYF. The CDR3 region has the DNA TGTGCCAGCAGCTTCCAAGGGGTGGAAGCCCAGTACTTC.

The chain employs TRBV6-5 and TRBJ2-7; 8 bases map to TRBD1. CDR1 MNHEY and CDR2 SVGAGI come from the germline V gene. Trimming at V came to 0 bases and at J to 6 bases, leaving 10 bases not matched to a gene. CDR3 length: 16 amino acids. In nucleotides, the CDR3 is TGTGCCAGCAGTTACTCCCTCGATGGTGACAGGGGCGAGCAGTACTTC. Its protein product is CASSYSLDGDRGEQYF.

The J gene is TRBJ2-3, the V gene TRBV24-1; 7 nucleotides line up with TRBD1. From germline, CDR1 is KGHDR and CDR2 SFDVKD. J was trimmed by 6 bases and V by 7 bases; bases with no gene match: 12. This CDR3 region has 15 residues. The CDR3 sequence is CATSHRDRTPDTQYF. The CDR3 DNA is TGTGCCACCAGCCACCGGGACAGAACCCCCGATACGCAGTATTTT.

The chain is built from TRBV12-3 or TRBV12-4 and TRBJ2-3; D not resolved. The length of the CDR3 is 13 residues. Trimming removed 4 bases from V and 0 bases from J, with 5 bases in between. CDR3 coding DNA: TGTGCCAGCAGTTCGTCTAGCACAGATACGCAGTATTTT. It translates to CASSSSSTDTQYF.

The chain couples TRBV7-6 to TRBJ2-3; 8 bases map to TRBD1. The CDR3 sequence is 15 residues long. Per germline, CDR1 SGHVS and CDR2 FNYEAQ. V dropped 4 bases and J dropped 2; count of bases not matched to a gene: 5. Written as DNA, the CDR3 is TGTGCCAGCAGCTCCGCAGGGGGCGACACAGATACGCAGTATTTT. Encoded protein: CASSSAGGDTDTQYF.